This record covers a single T cell receptor (beta chain). This specimen belongs to a study of blood T cell repertoires in COVID-19. About the research overall: Spain, Italy and the United States supplied samples that represented acute and convalescent COVID-19. PBMCs, B-cell-depleted T cells, or T cells were the source of the cDNA or gDNA that made up the material.

Per the original data handling: Amplified reference gene primers provided the basis for estimating nucleated cell counts. Sequencing was performed with immunoSEQ multiplex PCR; in TCRdb, only in-frame clones are kept and a portion is missing. Clonal size and the V and J genes are those of that table, whereas D and trimming came from the DNA. There are fewer than 55,000 clones in the sample; 68% occur only once, and just under 9% lies in the top ten. The TCR comes from a woman in her 70s with acute or convalescent COVID-19. Sequenced material: peripheral blood.

The CDR3 DNA reads TGTGCCAGCAGCTTAGAGATTCAGGGCAATTCACCCCTCCACTTT. This translates into CASSLEIQGNSPLHF. V is TRBV7-2 and J is TRBJ1-6, with a possible D match to TRBD1 (5 bases). The V gene's germline CDR1 is SGHTA and CDR2 FQGNSA. V was pared by 1 base and J by 7 bases, with 11 bases between. The CDR3 consists of 15 residues.